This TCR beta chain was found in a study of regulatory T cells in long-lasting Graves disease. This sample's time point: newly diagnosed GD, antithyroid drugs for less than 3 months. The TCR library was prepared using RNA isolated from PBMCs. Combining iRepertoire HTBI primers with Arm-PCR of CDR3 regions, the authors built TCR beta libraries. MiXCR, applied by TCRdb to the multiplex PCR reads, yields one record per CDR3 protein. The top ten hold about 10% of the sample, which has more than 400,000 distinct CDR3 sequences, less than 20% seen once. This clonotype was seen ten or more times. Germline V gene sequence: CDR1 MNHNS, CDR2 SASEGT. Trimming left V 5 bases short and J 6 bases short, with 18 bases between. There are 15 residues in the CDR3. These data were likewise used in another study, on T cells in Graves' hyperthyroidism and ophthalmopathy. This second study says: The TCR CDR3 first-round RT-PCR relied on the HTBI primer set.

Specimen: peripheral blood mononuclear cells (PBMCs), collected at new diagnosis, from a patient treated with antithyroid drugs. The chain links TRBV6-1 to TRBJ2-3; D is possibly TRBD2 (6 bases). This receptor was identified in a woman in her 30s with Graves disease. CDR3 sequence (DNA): TGTGCCAGCAGTCCACTAGCCCCGAGCGGGGATACGCAGTATTTT. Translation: CASSPLAPSGDTQYF.